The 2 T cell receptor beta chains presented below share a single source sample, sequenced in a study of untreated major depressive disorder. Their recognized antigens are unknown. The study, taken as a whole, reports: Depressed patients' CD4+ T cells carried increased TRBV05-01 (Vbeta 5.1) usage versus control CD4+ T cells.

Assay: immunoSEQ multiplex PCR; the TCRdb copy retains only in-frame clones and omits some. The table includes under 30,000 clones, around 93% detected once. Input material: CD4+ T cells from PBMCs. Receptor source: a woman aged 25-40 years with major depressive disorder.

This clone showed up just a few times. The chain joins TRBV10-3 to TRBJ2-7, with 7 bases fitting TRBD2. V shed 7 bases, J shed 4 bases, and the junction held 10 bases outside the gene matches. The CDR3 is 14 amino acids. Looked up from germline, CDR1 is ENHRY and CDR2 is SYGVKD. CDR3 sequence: CAIKAERGRYEQYF. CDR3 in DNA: TGTGCCATCAAGGCGGAGCGGGGCCGTTACGAGCAGTACTTC.

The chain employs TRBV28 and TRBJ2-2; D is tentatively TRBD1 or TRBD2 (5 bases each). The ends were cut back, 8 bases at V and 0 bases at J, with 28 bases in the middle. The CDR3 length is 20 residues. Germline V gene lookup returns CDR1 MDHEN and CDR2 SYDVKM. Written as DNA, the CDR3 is TGTGCCAGCCAACAAATTGTAGGATCGGGGTCAGGGACGAACACCGGGGAGCTGTTTTTT. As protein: CASQQIVGSGSGTNTGELFF.